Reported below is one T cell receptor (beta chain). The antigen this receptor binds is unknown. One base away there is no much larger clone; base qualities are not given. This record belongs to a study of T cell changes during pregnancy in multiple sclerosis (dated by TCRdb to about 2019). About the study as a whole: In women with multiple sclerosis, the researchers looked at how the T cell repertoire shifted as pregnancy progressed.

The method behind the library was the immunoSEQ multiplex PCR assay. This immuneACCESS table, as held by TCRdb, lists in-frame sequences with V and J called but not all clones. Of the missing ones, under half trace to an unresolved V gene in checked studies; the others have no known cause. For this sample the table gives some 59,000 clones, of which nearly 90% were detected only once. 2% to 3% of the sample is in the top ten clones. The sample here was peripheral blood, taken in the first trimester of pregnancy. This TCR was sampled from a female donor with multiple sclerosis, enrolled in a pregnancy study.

The CDR3 has the sequence CASSDSPSGKNEQFF. DNA sequence: TGTGCCAGCAGTGACTCGCCTAGCGGGAAAAATGAGCAGTTCTTC. The sequence is built from TRBV6-4 and TRBJ2-1, and TRBD2 matches 9 of the central bases. The cysteine opens and the phenylalanine closes a CDR3 of 15 amino acids. The retained sequence is limited to the CDR3, 45 bases, with the frame set at the first base. Looking up the germline V gene yields CDR1 MRHNA and CDR2 SNTAGT. For this chain, trimming is 0 bases at the V end and 7 bases at the J end, and the number of junction bases without a gene match is 4.